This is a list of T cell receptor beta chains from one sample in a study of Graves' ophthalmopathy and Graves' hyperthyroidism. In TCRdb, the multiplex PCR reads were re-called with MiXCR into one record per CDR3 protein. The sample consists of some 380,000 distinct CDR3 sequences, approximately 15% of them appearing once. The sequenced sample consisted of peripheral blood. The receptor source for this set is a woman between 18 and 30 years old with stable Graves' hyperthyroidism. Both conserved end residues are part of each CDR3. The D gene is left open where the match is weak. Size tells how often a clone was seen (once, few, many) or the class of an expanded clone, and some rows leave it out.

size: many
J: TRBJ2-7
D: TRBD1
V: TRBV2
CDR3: CASSPRQGVNEQYF
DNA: TGTGCCAGCAGTCCCCGACAGGGAGTTAACGAGCAGTACTTC

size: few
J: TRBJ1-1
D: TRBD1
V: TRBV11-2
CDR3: CASSFIPGQGFF
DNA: TGTGCCAGCAGCTTTATCCCGGGACAGGGTTTCTTT

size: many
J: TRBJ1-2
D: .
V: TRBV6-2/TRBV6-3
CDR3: CASSPGSSLLGYTF
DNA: TGTGCCAGCAGTCCGGGATCTTCCTTACTTGGCTACACCTTC

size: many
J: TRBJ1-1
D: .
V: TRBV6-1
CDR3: CASSPTLLEEAFF
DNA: TGTGCCAGCAGCCCGACCCTACTTGAGGAAGCTTTCTTT

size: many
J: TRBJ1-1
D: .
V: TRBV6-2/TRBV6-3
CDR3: CASSYSNPGDWLNTEAFF
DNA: TGTGCCAGCAGTTACTCTAATCCGGGAGATTGGTTGAACACTGAAGCTTTCTTT

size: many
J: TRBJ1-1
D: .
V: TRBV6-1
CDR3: CAAGENLNTEAFF
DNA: TGTGCCGCGGGAGAAAACTTGAACACTGAAGCTTTCTTT

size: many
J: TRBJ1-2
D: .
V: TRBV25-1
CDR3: CASSEPTVGGYTF
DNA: TGTGCCAGCAGTGAACCGACAGTGGGAGGCTACACCTTC

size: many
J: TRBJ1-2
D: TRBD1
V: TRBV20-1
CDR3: CSAREEGAQGYTF
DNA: TGCAGTGCTAGAGAAGAGGGGGCGCAGGGCTACACCTTC

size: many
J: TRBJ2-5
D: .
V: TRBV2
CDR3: CASRVQETQYF
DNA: TGTGCCAGCAGGGTACAAGAGACCCAGTACTTC

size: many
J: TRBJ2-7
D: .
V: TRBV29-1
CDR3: CSAVVRDTNYEQYF
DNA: TGCAGCGCTGTAGTCCGGGACACTAACTACGAGCAGTACTTC

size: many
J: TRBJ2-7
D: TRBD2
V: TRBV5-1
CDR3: CASSLRLAGTSYEQYF
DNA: TGCGCCAGCAGCTTGAGACTAGCGGGGACCAGTTACGAGCAGTACTTC

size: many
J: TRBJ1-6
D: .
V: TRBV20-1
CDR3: CSATEMPYNSPLHF
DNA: TGCAGTGCTACCGAGATGCCTTATAATTCACCCCTCCACTTT

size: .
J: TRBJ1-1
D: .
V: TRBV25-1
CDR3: CASSEWGEGTEAFF
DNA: TGTGCCAGCAGTGAATGGGGGGAGGGCACTGAAGCTTTCTTT

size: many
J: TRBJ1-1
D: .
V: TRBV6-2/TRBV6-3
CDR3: CASSTSPEYTEAFF
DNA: TGTGCCAGCAGTACCAGCCCGGAGTACACTGAAGCTTTCTTT

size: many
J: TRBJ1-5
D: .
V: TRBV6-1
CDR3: CASSTNRASNQPQHF
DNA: TGTGCCAGCAGTACGAACAGGGCTTCAAATCAGCCCCAGCATTTT

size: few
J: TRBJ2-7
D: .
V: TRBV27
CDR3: CASRGSGGFDEQYF
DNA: TGTGCCAGCAGGGGGTCGGGGGGCTTCGACGAGCAGTACTTC

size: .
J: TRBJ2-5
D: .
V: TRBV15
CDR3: CATSSQGGRETQYF
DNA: TGTGCCACCAGTTCACAGGGGGGGAGAGAGACCCAGTACTTC

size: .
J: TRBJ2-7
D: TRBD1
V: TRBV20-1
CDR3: CSARAGTGNEQYF
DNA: TGCAGTGCTAGGGCCGGGACAGGGAACGAGCAGTACTTC

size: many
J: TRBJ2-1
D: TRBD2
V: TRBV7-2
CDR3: CASSPFGRGSSYNEQFF
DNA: TGTGCCAGCAGCCCCTTCGGGCGGGGGAGCTCCTACAATGAGCAGTTCTTC

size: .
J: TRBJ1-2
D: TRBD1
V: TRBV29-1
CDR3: CSARDRGSYGYTF
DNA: TGCAGCGCCCGGGACAGGGGATCATATGGCTACACCTTC

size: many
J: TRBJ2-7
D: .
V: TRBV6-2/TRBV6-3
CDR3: CASSYSLEQYF
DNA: TGTGCCAGCAGTTACTCGCTCGAGCAGTACTTC

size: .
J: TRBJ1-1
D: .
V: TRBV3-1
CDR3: CASSQRWASAEAFF
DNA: TGTGCCAGCAGCCAGAGGTGGGCCTCCGCCGAGGCTTTCTTT

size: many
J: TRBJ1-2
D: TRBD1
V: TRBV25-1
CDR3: CASSETGQYYGYTF
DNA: TGTGCCAGCAGTGAAACGGGACAGTACTATGGCTACACCTTC

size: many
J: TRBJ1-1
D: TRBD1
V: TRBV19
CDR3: CASIPTGGDTEAFF
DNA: TGTGCCAGTATCCCGACAGGGGGAGACACTGAAGCTTTCTTT

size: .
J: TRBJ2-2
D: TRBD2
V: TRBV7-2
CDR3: CASSFSGGPATGELFF
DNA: TGTGCCAGCAGCTTTAGCGGGGGGCCCGCCACCGGGGAGCTGTTTTTT

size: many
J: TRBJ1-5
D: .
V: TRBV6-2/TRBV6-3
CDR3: CASSYEVNQPQHF
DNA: TGTGCCAGCAGTTACGAAGTAAATCAGCCCCAGCATTTT

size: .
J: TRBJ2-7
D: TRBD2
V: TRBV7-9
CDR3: CASSLGGSGTDEQYF
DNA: TGTGCCAGCAGCTTAGGTGGTAGCGGGACTGACGAGCAGTACTTC

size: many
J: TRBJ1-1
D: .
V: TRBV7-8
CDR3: CASSFSGQYSTEAFF
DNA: TGTGCCAGCAGCTTTTCGGGACAATACTCGACTGAAGCTTTCTTT

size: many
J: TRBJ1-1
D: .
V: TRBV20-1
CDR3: CSASKGVGTEAFF
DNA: TGCAGTGCTAGTAAGGGGGTTGGAACTGAAGCTTTCTTT

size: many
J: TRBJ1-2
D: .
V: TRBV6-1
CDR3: CATHYLILYGYTF
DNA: TGTGCCACCCATTACCTGATTCTCTATGGCTACACCTTC

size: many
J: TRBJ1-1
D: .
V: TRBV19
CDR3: CASTEEGRINTEAFF
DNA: TGTGCCAGTACCGAGGAGGGCAGGATAAACACTGAAGCTTTCTTT

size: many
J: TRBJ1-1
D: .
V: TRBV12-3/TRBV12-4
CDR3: CASSIQGYTEAFF
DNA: TGTGCCAGCAGCATTCAGGGATACACTGAAGCCTTCTTT